This T cell receptor beta chain was obtained from a study of yellow fever vaccine responses in identical twins. Trimming left V 6 bases short and J 2 bases short, with 10 bases between. Germline lookup yields CDR1 SNHLY and CDR2 FYNNEI. This CDR3 contains 13 residues. TCRdb reprocessed the RT-PCR reads with MiXCR, giving one entry per CDR3 protein. This sample has thousands of distinct CDR3 sequences, with about 80% found just once. The rearrangement links TRBV2 to TRBJ2-5, with D perhaps TRBD2 (6 bases). The specimen was T cells from blood (PBMCs), unsorted or a sorted subset (not recorded which), collected before or after yellow fever vaccination (not recorded which). This TCR came from a woman aged 18-29 years who received the yellow fever vaccine. The CDR3 bases are TGTGCCAGCAGGACTAGAGGGCAAGAGACCCAGTACTTC. This sequence encodes CASRTRGQETQYF. The variable domain in full, completed from reference TRBV2 and TRBJ2-5, reads EPEVTQTPSHQVTQMGQEVILRCVPISNHLYFYWYRQILGQKVEFLVSFYNNEISEKSEIFDDQFSVERPDGSNFTLKIRSTKLEDSAMYFCASRTRGQETQYFGPGTRLLVL.